This T cell receptor beta chain was recovered during a study of cytotoxic CD8 clonotypes in ibrutinib-treated CLL. Germline-derived CDR1 and CDR2 are LNHNV and YYDKDF (reference sequence). The CDR3 loop spans 16 amino acids. V was clipped by 1 base and J by 0 bases, with 10 bases between them. The protocol was immunoSEQ multiplex PCR, while the TCRdb copy is restricted to in-frame clones and leaves out a portion. The sample has approximately 47,000 clones; 50% to 65% are singletons. This clone was recorded a few times. The receptor comes from a human donor with chronic lymphocytic leukemia. The source was PBMCs, collected after 24 months of ibrutinib treatment. The V call is TRBV15, the J call TRBJ2-4; the D gene is possibly TRBD1 (6 bases). DNA of the CDR3: TGTGCCACCAGCAGAGGACAGGCGATAGCCAAAAACATTCAGTACTTC. The encoded protein is CATSRGQAIAKNIQYF.